Sequencing of this T cell receptor beta chain was carried out in a study of T cell responses to AZD1222 COVID-19 vaccine. Study-level points and caveats: The number of AZD1222 recipients seropositive at baseline was only five or six. The donors showed a predominance of white British ancestry and of females, with possible underestimation of clonal diversity.

Generated by immunoSEQ multiplex PCR, the TCRdb table keeps only in-frame clones and is missing some. The data show 130,000 or so clones, around 83% seen once. Worth noting for this clone: What it binds is unknown.

The V end was cut by 1 base, the J end by 1 base, with 5 bases between. This CDR3 region has 13 residues. From germline, CDR1 is SGHTS and CDR2 YDEGEE. The input for sequencing was peripheral blood, taken on day 0 of AZD1222 vaccination. The chain is built from TRBV5-8 and TRBJ1-1; D is unclear. The clonotype was recovered from an adult in good health. In DNA form, the CDR3 reads TGTGCCAGCAGCTTGTCGCAGAACACTGAAGCTTTCTTT. It specifies CASSLSQNTEAFF. Looking up the rest from reference TRBV5-8 and TRBJ1-1 gives the full variable domain: EAGVTQSPTHLIKTRGQQATLRCSPISGHTSVYWYQQALGLGLQFLLWYDEGEERNRGNFPPRFSGRQFPNYSSELNVNALELEDSALYLCASSLSQNTEAFFGQGTRLTVV.